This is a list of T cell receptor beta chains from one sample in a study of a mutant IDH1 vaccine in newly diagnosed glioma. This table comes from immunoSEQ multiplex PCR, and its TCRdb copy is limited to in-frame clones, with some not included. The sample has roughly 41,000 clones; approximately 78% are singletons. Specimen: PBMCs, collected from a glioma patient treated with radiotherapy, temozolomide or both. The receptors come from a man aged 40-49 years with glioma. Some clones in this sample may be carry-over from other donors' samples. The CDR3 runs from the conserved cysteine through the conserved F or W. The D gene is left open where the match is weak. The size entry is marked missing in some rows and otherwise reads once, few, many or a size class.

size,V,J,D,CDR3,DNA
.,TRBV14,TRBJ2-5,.,CASSRGGRETQYF,TGTGCCAGCAGCCGCGGAGGGCGAGAGACCCAGTACTTC
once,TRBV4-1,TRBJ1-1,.,CASSQAVQSRTEAFF,TGCGCCAGCAGCCAAGCGGTTCAGTCCCGAACTGAAGCTTTCTTT
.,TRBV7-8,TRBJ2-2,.,CASTLPRAAGELFF,TGTGCCAGCACCTTGCCTAGGGCCGCCGGGGAGCTGTTTTTT
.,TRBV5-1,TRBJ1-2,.,CASSLGSNNYGYTF,TGCGCCAGCAGCTTGGGGTCGAACAACTATGGCTACACCTTC
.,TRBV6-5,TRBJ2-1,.,CASRALGEVYNEQFF,TGTGCCAGCAGAGCCTTGGGTGAGGTCTACAATGAGCAGTTCTTC
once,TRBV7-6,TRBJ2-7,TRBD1,CASGDRMGEQYF,TGTGCCAGCGGGGACAGGATGGGCGAGCAGTACTTC
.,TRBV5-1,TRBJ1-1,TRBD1,CASSYYMTGARNTEAFF,TGCGCCAGCAGCTATTATATGACAGGGGCCAGGAACACTGAAGCTTTCTTT
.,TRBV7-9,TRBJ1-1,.,CASSLSPVSLTEAFF,TGTGCCAGCAGCTTATCCCCCGTATCCCTTACAGAAGCTTTCTTT
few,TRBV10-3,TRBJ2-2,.,CAIARLNTGELFF,TGTGCCATCGCCAGGTTAAACACCGGGGAGCTGTTTTTT
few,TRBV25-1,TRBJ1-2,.,CASSEAAATNYGYTF,TGTGCCAGCAGTGAAGCGGCAGCAACTAACTATGGCTACACCTTC
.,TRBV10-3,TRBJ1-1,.,CALRSRAGDLGAFF,TGTGCCTTACGCTCGAGGGCAGGGGATTTGGGAGCTTTCTTT